This note documents a single TCR beta chain sequence. There are a few counts of this clonotype. There is no known antigen for this receptor. No base quality values were provided; no much bigger clone lies one nucleotide off. The CDR3 covers 15 residues, taking in both the cysteine and the phenylalanine. Of the read, only the CDR3 DNA is kept; its 45 bases are in frame from base 1. The V end loses 0 bases and the J end loses 1 base, and a stretch of 11 bases separates them. CDR1 is given as SGHRS and CDR2 as YFSETQ, both from the germline V gene. Receptor amplification or capture employed 5' RACE. TCRdb shows the sequencer as Illumina HiSeq 2500. A second about 7 to 11 cycle PCR used a sample-barcoded 5' primer and a J-beta primer mix. Each TCR beta cDNA molecule received a unique molecular identifier from a template-switch 5' adaptor carrying 12 random nucleotides. At least 2.5 million CDR3-containing paired-end reads were obtained from each sample. All of the RNA was converted into first-strand cDNA using the Mint cDNA synthesis kit, with a TRBC-specific oligonucleotide serving as the primer. After uracil-DNA glycosylase treatment, a first 18-cycle PCR used universal primers M1SS and BC2_uni_R on all cDNA. From the authors' description of their analysis: For normalization, 1 million high-quality reads were randomly selected from each sample, with every read carrying a distinct molecular identifier. Reads with shared molecular identifiers were discarded instead of being binned into consensus sequences. MiTCR, set to a Q25 quality threshold and the strictest error-elimination algorithm, was used for CDR3 identification, clonotype clustering and error correction. A nonparametric unseen species model with Euler transformation was used to estimate lower-bound total TCR beta diversity. The public sequencing data were trimmed at Q25 with fastp and processed into clonotypes with MiXCR by TCRdb, which kept only in-frame beta chains. Duplicate CDR3 protein sequences are folded into a single record with the most common DNA and genes. These V and J calls are TCRdb output, not the study's own analysis. The sample table lists some 1.5 million distinct CDR3 sequences, 28% of them with a count of one. The ten largest clones represent 7.7% of the sample.

Systemically healthy Caucasian individuals from Russia, around 39 in total and aged about 6 to 100 years, were included as donors. Roughly 9 milliliters of peripheral blood were drawn from each donor into EDTA-treated Vacutainer tubes. Ficoll-Paque density-gradient centrifugation was used to isolate PBMCs, with at least 6 million obtained per sample. Total RNA was extracted from PBMCs with Trizol reagent, with at least 6 micrograms obtained per sample. For every donor, an aliquot of PBMCs went through flow cytometry to measure the percentages of naive CD45RAhigh/CD27high T cells. This specimen comes from a study of blood T cells in healthy people across ages (dated by TCRdb to the mid-2010s). Describing the broader study: In model experiments, template switching captured about one uniquely barcoded TCR beta cDNA molecule for every two T cells. Age-related changes in TCR beta repertoire diversity were measured in the study by deep sequencing normalized with unique cDNA molecular identifiers. Four age groups were formed from the donors: young (average roughly 15 years), middle-aged (approximately 40), aged (more than 55) and long-lived (approximately 80). To avoid experimental bias, donors of different ages were spread randomly across the sequencing lanes. For two donors (one aged 18 to 29 and one aged 80 or older), the study analyzed two additional independent replicas of 1 million unique cDNA reads from the same blood draw. Results and caveats for the whole study, not just this receptor: Because profiling used bulk unsorted PBMCs, naive and antigen-experienced compartments could not be compared conclusively. Observed TCR beta diversity correlated strongly with the percentage of naive T cells measured by flow cytometry. The CMV infection status of donors was not known, potentially confounding age-related changes in expanded clonotypes. As age increased, observed TCR beta diversity per million T cells dropped in a roughly linear way, and a significant reduction was already evident by age 40. Estimates of total diversity based on one million sequenced T cells were considered lower bounds and underestimates. Compared with the aged group, more naive CD4+ T cells, fewer expanded clones and increased TCR diversity were shown by the long-lived group, suggesting age selection.

The rearrangement combines TRBV5-1 with TRBJ2-7; the D region possibly corresponds to TRBD1 (6 bases align). The TCR originated in a woman between 25 and 40 years old in good health. The material sequenced was blood. In nucleotides, the sequence is TGCGCCAGCAGCTTGGCCAACAGGGCGTCCTACGAGCAGTACTTC. Its product reads: CASSLANRASYEQYF.